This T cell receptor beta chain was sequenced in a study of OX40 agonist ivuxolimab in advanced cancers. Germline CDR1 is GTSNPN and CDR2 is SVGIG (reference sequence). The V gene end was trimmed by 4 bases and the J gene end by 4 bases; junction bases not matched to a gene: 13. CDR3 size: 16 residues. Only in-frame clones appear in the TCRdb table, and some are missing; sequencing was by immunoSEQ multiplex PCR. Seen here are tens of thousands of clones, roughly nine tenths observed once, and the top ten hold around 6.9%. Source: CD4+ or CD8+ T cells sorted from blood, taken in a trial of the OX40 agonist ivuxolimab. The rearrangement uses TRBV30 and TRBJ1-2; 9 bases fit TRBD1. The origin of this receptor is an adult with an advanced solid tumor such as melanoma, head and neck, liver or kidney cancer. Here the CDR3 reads CAWTRTGVVSRYGYTF. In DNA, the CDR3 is TGTGCCTGGACTCGGACAGGGGTCGTGTCTCGCTATGGCTACACCTTC. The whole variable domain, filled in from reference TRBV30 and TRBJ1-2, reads SQTIHQWPATLVQPVGSPLSLECTVEGTSNPNLYWYRQAAGRGLQLLFYSVGIGQISSEVPQNLSASRPQDRQFILSSKKLLLSDSGFYLCAWTRTGVVSRYGYTFGSGTRLTVV.